This is a list of T cell receptor beta chains from one sample in a study of human T cells and chemical hapten exposure. From the RACE reads, TCRdb called clonotypes with MiXCR, one entry per CDR3 protein. The sample contains 55,000 to 75,000 distinct CDR3 sequences, about 6% of which appear only once. What was sequenced was whole blood. The receptors come from a female donor in good health. Some clones in this sample may be carry-over from other donors' samples. Each CDR3 is given with its conserved first and last residue. The D gene is left open where the match is weak. Some rows have no size entry. The others give once, few or many, or a class for an expanded clone.

many	TRBV12-3/TRBV12-4	TRBJ2-1	NA	CASSLGSPRGSEQFF	TGTGCCAGCAGTTTAGGTAGCCCCCGGGGGAGTGAGCAGTTCTTC
many	TRBV6-1	TRBJ2-1	TRBD2	CASSESILAGGYEQFF	TGTGCCAGCAGTGAAAGTATACTAGCGGGAGGGTATGAGCAGTTCTTC
many	TRBV7-6	TRBJ2-7	TRBD1	CASSLEGQPQYEQYF	TGTGCCAGCAGCTTAGAGGGACAGCCACAATACGAGCAGTACTTC
many	TRBV5-5	TRBJ1-2	NA	CASSFQARYGYTF	TGTGCCAGCAGCTTTCAGGCGCGCTATGGCTACACCTTC
NA	TRBV5-1	TRBJ2-1	TRBD2	CASSLGLAVSYNEQFF	TGCGCCAGCAGCTTGGGTCTAGCGGTCTCCTACAATGAGCAGTTCTTC
many	TRBV6-6	TRBJ1-6	NA	CASSYDGTANSPLHF	TGTGCCAGCAGTTACGACGGGACGGCGAATTCACCCCTCCACTTT
many	TRBV6-1	TRBJ1-5	TRBD1	CASSGTGGGNQPQHF	TGTGCCAGCAGTGGGACAGGGGGTGGCAATCAGCCCCAGCATTTT
NA	TRBV28	TRBJ2-7	NA	CASSFPAYEQYF	TGTGCCAGCAGTTTTCCCGCTTACGAGCAGTACTTC
few	TRBV7-2	TRBJ1-1	NA	CASSLGLGAGTEAFF	TGTGCCAGCAGCTTAGGACTGGGGGCGGGCACTGAAGCTTTCTTT
many	TRBV12-5	TRBJ2-1	TRBD2	CASGLGTSGINEQFF	TGTGCTAGTGGTTTAGGGACTAGCGGAATCAATGAGCAGTTCTTC
many	TRBV28	TRBJ1-4	NA	CASSLDGDEKLFF	TGTGCCAGCAGTTTAGACGGGGATGAAAAACTGTTTTTT
few	TRBV9	TRBJ1-4	TRBD1	CASSVGGGEKLFF	TGTGCCAGCAGCGTAGGAGGGGGCGAAAAACTGTTTTTT
NA	TRBV7-9	TRBJ1-6	TRBD1	CASSPGQGMNSPLHF	TGTGCCAGCAGCCCCGGACAGGGGATGAATTCACCCCTCCACTTT
NA	TRBV5-5	TRBJ2-7	TRBD2	CVSSRGLDYEQYF	TGTGTCAGCAGCCGCGGACTAGACTACGAGCAGTACTTC
NA	TRBV12-3/TRBV12-4	TRBJ2-5	TRBD2	CASSPLAEGQETQYF	TGTGCCAGCAGTCCTCTAGCGGAGGGCCAAGAGACCCAGTACTTC
many	TRBV29-1	TRBJ1-5	NA	CSVGSGNQPQHF	TGCAGCGTTGGGAGCGGCAATCAGCCCCAGCATTTT
many	TRBV29-1	TRBJ2-7	NA	CSASTRGSYEQYF	TGCAGCGCCTCGACCCGGGGGTCCTACGAGCAGTACTTC
many	TRBV2	TRBJ2-1	NA	CASRDYSYNEQFF	TGTGCCAGCAGGGACTATTCGTACAATGAGCAGTTCTTC
many	TRBV7-2	TRBJ2-1	NA	CASSLGWTYNEQFF	TGTGCCAGCAGCTTAGGGTGGACCTACAATGAGCAGTTCTTC
many	TRBV4-1	TRBJ2-3	NA	CASSQDPRPTDTQYF	TGCGCCAGCAGCCAAGATCCCAGACCCACAGATACGCAGTATTTT
few	TRBV27	TRBJ1-6	NA	CASSSQGLSPLHF	TGTGCCAGCAGCAGTCAGGGTCTGTCACCCCTCCACTTT
NA	TRBV7-9	TRBJ2-3	NA	CASSSQGSDTQYF	TGTGCCAGCAGCTCTCAGGGGTCAGATACGCAGTATTTT
few	TRBV19	TRBJ2-1	NA	CASSVSDRSYNEQFF	TGTGCCAGTAGTGTGTCGGACAGATCCTACAATGAGCAGTTCTTC
many	TRBV28	TRBJ2-6	NA	CASSLWLGGRANVLTF	TGTGCCAGCAGTTTATGGCTAGGGGGTAGGGCCAACGTCCTGACTTTC
NA	TRBV11-2	TRBJ2-4	NA	CASSILTGPGNIQYF	TGTGCCAGCAGCATTCTCACAGGGCCGGGAAACATTCAGTACTTC
many	TRBV28	TRBJ1-5	NA	CASSSPGMGNQPQHF	TGTGCCAGCAGTTCCCCAGGAATGGGCAATCAGCCCCAGCATTTT
many	TRBV6-5	TRBJ1-5	NA	CASARGPSNQPQHF	TGTGCCAGCGCCAGGGGTCCTAGCAATCAGCCCCAGCATTTT
few	TRBV5-1	TRBJ2-3	NA	CASKNGAGVDTQYF	TGCGCCAGCAAAAACGGGGCCGGCGTAGATACGCAGTATTTT
few	TRBV3-1	TRBJ2-3	TRBD2	CASSQEGLAADTQYF	TGTGCCAGCAGCCAAGAAGGGCTAGCGGCAGATACGCAGTATTTT
many	TRBV7-2	TRBJ2-3	NA	CASSLQLAPDTQYF	TGTGCCAGCAGCTTACAGCTCGCCCCAGATACGCAGTATTTT
NA	TRBV28	TRBJ1-3	TRBD1	CASSFYRGPGNTIYF	TGTGCCAGCAGTTTCTACAGGGGGCCCGGAAACACCATATATTTT
NA	TRBV29-1	TRBJ2-7	NA	CSVGAGTAAYEQYF	TGCAGCGTTGGAGCCGGGACTGCGGCCTACGAGCAGTACTTC